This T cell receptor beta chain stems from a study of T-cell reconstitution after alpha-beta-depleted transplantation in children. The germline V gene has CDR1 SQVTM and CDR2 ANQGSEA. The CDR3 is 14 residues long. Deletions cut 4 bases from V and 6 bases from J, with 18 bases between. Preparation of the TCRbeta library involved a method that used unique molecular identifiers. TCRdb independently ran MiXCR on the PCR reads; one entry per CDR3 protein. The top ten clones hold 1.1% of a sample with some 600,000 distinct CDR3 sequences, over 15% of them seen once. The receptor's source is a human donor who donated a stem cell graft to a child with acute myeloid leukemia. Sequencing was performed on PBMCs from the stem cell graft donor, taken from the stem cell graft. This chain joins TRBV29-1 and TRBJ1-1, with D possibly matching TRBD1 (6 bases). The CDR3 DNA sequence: TGCAGCGTTGGGGGTGGCCAGGGGATATCTGAAGCTTTCTTT. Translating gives CSVGGGQGISEAFF.